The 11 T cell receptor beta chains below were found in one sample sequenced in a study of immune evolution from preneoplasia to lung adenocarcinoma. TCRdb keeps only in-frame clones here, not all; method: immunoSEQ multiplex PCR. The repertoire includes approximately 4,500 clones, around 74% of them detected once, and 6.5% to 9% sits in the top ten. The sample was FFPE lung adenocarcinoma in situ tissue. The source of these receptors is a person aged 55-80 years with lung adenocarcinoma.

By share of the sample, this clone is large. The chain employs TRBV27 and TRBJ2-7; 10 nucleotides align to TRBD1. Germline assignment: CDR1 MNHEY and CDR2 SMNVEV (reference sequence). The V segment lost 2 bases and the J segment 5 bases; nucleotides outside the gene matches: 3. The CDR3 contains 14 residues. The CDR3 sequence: CASSLRQGADEQYF. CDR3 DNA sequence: TGTGCCAGCAGTTTACGACAGGGGGCCGACGAGCAGTACTTC.

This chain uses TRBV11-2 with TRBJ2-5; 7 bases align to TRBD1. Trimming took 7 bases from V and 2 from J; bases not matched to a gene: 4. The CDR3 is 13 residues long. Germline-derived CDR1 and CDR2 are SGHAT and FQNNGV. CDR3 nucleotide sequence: TGTGCCAGCAAAAAGGGACAGCAAGAGACCCAGTACTTC. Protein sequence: CASKKGQQETQYF.

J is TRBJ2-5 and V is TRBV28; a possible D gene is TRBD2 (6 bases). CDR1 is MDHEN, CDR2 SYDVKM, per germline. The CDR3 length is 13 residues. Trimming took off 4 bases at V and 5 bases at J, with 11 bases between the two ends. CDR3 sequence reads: CASSWGGYETQYF. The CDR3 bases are TGTGCCAGCAGTTGGGGAGGTTACGAGACCCAGTACTTC.

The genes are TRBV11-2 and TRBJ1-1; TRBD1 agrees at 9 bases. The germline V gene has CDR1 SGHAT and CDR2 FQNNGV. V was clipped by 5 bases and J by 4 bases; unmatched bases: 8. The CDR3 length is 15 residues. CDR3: CASSTHRDRVTEAFF. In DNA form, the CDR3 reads TGTGCCAGCAGCACCCATAGGGACAGGGTCACTGAAGCTTTCTTT.

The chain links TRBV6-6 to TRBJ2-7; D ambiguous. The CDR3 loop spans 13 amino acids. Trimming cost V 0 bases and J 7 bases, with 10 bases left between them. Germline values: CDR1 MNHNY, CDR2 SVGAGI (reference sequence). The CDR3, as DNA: TGTGCCAGCAGTTACTCTGGCGGCCGGGAGCAGTACTTC. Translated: CASSYSGGREQYF.

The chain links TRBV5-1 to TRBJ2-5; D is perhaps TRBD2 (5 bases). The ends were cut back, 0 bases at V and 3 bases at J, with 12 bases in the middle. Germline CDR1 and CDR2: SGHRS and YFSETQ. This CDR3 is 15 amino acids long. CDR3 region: CASSLVFSGKETQYF. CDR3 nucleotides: TGCGCCAGCAGCTTGGTTTTCAGCGGAAAAGAGACCCAGTACTTC. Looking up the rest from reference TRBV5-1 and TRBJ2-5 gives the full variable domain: KAGVTQTPRYLIKTRGQQVTLSCSPISGHRSVSWYQQTPGQGLQFLFEYFSETQRNKGNFPGRFSGRQFSNSRSEMNVSTLELGDSALYLCASSLVFSGKETQYFGPGTRLLVL.

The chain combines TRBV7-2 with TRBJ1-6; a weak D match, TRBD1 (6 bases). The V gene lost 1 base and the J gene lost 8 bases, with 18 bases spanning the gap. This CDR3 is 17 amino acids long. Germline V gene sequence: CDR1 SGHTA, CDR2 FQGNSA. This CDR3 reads CASSLGPDRSSYSPLHF. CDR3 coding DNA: TGTGCCAGCAGCTTAGGGCCTGACAGGTCATCCTATTCACCCCTCCACTTT.

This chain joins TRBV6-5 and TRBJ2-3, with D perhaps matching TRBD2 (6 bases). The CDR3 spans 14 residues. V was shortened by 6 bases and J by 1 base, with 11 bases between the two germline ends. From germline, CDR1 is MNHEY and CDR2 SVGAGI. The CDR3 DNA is TGTGCCAGCAGCGAGCGGGTCCGCACAGATACGCAGTATTTT. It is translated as CASSERVRTDTQYF.

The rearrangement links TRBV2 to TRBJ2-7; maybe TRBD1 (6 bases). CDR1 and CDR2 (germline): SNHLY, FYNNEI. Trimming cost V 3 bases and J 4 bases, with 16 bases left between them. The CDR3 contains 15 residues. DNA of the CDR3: TGTGCCAGCAGTGACCTTACAGGGCCGAGGTACGAGCAGTACTTC. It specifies CASSDLTGPRYEQYF.

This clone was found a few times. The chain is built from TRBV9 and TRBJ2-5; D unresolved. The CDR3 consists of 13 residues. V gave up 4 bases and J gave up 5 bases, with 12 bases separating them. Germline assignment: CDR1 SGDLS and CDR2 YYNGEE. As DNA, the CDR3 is TGTGCCAGCAGCCCGGGCACCTTGGAGACCCAGTACTTC. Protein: CASSPGTLETQYF.

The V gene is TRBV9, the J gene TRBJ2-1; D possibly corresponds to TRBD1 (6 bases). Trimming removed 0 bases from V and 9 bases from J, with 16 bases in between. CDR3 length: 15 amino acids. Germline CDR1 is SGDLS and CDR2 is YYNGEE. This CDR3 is CASSVEGWGTSEQFF. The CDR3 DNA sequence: TGTGCCAGCAGCGTAGAAGGGTGGGGGACATCTGAGCAGTTCTTC. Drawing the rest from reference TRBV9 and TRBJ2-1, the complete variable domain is DSGVTQTPKHLITATGQRVTLRCSPRSGDLSVYWYQQSLDQGLQFLIQYYNGEERAKGNILERFSAQQFPDLHSELNLSSLELGDSALYFCASSVEGWGTSEQFFGPGTRLTVL.